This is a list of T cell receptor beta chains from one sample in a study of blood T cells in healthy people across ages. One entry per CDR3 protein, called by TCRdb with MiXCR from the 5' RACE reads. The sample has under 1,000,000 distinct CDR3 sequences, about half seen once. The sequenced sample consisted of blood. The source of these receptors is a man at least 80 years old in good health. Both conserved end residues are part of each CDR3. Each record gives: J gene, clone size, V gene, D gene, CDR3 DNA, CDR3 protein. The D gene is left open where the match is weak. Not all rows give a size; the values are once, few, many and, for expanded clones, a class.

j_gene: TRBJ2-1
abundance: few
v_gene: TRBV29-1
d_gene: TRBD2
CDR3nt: TGCAGCGTTACCCTAGCGGGAGGACACAATGAGCAGTTCTTC
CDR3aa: CSVTLAGGHNEQFF

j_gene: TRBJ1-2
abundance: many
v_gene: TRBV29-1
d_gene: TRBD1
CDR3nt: TGCAGCGTCCTAGCGGACAGGGAGAGTGGCTACACCTTC
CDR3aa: CSVLADRESGYTF

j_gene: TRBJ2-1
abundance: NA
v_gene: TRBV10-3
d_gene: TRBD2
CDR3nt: TGTGCCATGGGGGGGGAAACGGGATCCTACAATGAGCAGTTCTTC
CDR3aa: CAMGGETGSYNEQFF

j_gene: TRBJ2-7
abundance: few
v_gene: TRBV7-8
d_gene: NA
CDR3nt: TGTGCCAGCAGCTCAAATAGTGTGGGCGAGCAGTACTTC
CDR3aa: CASSSNSVGEQYF

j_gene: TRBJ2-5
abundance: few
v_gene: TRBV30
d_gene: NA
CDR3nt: TGTGCCTGGAGTGAGGGCCGTGGGGAAGAGACCCAGTACTTC
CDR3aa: CAWSEGRGEETQYF

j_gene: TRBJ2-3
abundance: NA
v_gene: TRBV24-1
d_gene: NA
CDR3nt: TGTGCCACCAGTGATTTCGAGGAGAGCAGCGGTACAGATACGCAGTATTTT
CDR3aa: CATSDFEESSGTDTQYF

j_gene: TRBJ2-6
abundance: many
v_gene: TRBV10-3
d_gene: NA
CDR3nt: TGTGCCATCAGTGGGAGCGTCTCTGGGGCCAACGTCCTGACTTTC
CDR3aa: CAISGSVSGANVLTF

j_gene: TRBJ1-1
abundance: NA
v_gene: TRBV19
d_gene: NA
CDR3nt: TGTGCCAGTAGTACATCAGTCTACACTGAAGCTTTCTTT
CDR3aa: CASSTSVYTEAFF

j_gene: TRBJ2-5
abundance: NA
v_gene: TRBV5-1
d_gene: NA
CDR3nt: TGCGCCAGCAGCTTGAGTTCCGAGACCCAGTACTTC
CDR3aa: CASSLSSETQYF

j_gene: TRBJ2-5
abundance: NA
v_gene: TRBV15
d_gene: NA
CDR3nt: TGTGCCACCAGCAGGATTGGTGGCTTCATGGAGATCAGGGAGACCCAGTACTTC
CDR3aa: CATSRIGGFMEIRETQYF

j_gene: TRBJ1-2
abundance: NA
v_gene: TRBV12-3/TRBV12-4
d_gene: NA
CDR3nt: TGTACCAGCAGTTTGTGGGGGGATGGCTACACCTTC
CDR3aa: CTSSLWGDGYTF

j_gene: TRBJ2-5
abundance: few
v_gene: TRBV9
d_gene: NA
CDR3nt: TGTGCCAGCAGCGTAGGGGGCCGGGAGACCCAGTACTTC
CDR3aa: CASSVGGRETQYF

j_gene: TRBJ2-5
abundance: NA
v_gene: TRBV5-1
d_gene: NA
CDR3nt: TGCGCCAGCAGCTTAGCGGATAGCTCCTACAATGAGCAGTACTTC
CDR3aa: CASSLADSSYNEQYF

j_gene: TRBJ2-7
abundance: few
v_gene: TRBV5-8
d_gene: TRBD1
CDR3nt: TGTGCCAGCAGCTTGGAACAGGGGACATCGCCCTACGAGCAGTACTTC
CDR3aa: CASSLEQGTSPYEQYF

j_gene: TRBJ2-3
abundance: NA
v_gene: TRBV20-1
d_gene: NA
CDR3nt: TGCAGTGCTGGAGCGTCAACAGATACGCAGTATTTT
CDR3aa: CSAGASTDTQYF

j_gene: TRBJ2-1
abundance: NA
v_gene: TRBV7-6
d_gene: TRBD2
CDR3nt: TGTGCCAGCAGCGGTCCGGGCGGGAGCTCCTACAATGAGCAGTTCTTC
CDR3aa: CASSGPGGSSYNEQFF

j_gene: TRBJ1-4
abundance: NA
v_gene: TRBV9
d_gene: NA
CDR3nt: TGTGCCAGCAGCGTAGGCGTCGGGTATAATGAAAAACTGTTTTTT
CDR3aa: CASSVGVGYNEKLFF

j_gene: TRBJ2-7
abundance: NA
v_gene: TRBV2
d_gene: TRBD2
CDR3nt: TGTGCCAGCAATGAGGGACTAGCGGTCGGATCCTACGAGCAGTACTTC
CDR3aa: CASNEGLAVGSYEQYF

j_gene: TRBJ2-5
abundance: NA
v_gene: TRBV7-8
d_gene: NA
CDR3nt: TGTGCCAGCAGCGACAGGCGGGGGCCGGACAATCAGCAGTACTTC
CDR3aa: CASSDRRGPDNQQYF

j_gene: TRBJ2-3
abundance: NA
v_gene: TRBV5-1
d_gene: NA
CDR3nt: TGCGCCAGCAGTCCCGGGGACTTAAATATGGGTACGCAGTATTTT
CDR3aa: CASSPGDLNMGTQYF

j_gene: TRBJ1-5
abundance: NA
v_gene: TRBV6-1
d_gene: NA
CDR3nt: TGTGCCAGCATGGAGTGGGAGGGGCTTCAGCCCCAGCATTTT
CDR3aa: CASMEWEGLQPQHF

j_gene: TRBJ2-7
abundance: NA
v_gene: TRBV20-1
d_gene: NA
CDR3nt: TGCAGTGCTAGAGGGAGACGGGTCTCCTACAATGAGCAGTACTTC
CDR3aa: CSARGRRVSYNEQYF

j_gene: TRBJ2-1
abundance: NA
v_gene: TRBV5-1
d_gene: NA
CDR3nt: TGCGCCAGCACCGCGGACAGCCCAACCTACAATGAGCAGTTCTTC
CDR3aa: CASTADSPTYNEQFF

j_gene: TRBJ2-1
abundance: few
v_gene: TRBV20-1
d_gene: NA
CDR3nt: TGCAGTGCTAGAGCTGGTTGGCAAAATGAGCAGTTCTTC
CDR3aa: CSARAGWQNEQFF

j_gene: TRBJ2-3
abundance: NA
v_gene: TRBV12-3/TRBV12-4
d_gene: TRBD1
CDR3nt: TGTGCCAGCACTCCGGGACAGCTGGGCACAGATACGCAGTATTTT
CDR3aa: CASTPGQLGTDTQYF

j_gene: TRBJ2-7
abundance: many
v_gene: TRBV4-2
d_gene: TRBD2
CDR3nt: TGTGCCAGCAGCCAAGCCCGGACTAGCGGTTTAAACTCCTACGAGCAGTACTTC
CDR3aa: CASSQARTSGLNSYEQYF

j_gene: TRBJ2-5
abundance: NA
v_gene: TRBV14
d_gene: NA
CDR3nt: TGTGCCAGCAGTCAAGATGTAGGGATGGAGACCCAGTACTTC
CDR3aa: CASSQDVGMETQYF

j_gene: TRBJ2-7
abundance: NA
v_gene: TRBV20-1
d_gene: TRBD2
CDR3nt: TGCAGTGCTGGAGATCCTAGCGGGAGAACTGGCCAACTCGAGCAGTACTTC
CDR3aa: CSAGDPSGRTGQLEQYF

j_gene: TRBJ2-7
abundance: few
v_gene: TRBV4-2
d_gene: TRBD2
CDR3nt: TGTGCCAGCAGCCACCGAGGAGGAGCGGGAGAAGACGAGCAGTACTTC
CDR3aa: CASSHRGGAGEDEQYF

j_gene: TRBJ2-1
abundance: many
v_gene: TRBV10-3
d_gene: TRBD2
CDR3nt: TGTGCCATCAGTTATAGCGGGAGGGTCTCCAATGAGCAGTTCTTC
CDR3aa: CAISYSGRVSNEQFF

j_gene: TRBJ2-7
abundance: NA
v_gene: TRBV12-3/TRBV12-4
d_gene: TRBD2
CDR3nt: TGTGCCAGCAGTTCCAGACTAGCGGGAGTTGTGGGTGAGCAGTACTTC
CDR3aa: CASSSRLAGVVGEQYF

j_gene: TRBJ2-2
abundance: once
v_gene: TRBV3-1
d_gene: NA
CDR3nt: TGTGCCAGCAAGGACGGGAGTACTAACACCGGGGAGCTGTTTTTT
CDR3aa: CASKDGSTNTGELFF

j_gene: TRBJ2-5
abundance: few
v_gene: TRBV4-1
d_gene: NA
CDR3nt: TGCGCCAGCAGCCAAGGTCTTAGCCTTTTGGGCCGGGGAGAGACCCAGTACTTC
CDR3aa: CASSQGLSLLGRGETQYF

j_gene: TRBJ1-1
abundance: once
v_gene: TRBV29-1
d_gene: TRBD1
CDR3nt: TGCAGCGCCGCAGGGGGCATGAACCCTGAAGCTTTCTTT
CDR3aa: CSAAGGMNPEAFF

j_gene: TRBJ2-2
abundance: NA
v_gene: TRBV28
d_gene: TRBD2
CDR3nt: TGTGCCAGCAGTTCCGCGGGACTAGCGGGGGGTACCGGGGAGCTGTTTTTT
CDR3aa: CASSSAGLAGGTGELFF

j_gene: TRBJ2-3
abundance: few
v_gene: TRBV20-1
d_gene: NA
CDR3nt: TGCAGTGCGTTCCGGGACCAGCAGGATACGCAGTATTTT
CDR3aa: CSAFRDQQDTQYF

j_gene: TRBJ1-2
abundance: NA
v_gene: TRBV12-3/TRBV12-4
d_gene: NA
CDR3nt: TGTGCCAGCAGCAAAACAGACAGGACCTATGGCTACACCTTC
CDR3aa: CASSKTDRTYGYTF